The next 13 T cell receptor beta chains were all read from a single sample in a study of tumour-infiltrating T cells in Burkitt lymphoma (dated by TCRdb to the early 2020s). Libraries came from the immunoSEQ multiplex PCR assay. The source is immuneACCESS, and TCRdb retained only in-frame sequences with V and J called. Part of the clones is not carried over; for the studies checked, unresolved V genes explain less than half of this, and the remainder is unexplained. The sample has under 950 clones on record, about 20% of them singletons. Clones ranked in the top ten supply about 6.6% of the sample. The sample consisted of tumor tissue. The receptors stem from a human donor with Burkitt lymphoma.

The rearrangement joins TRBV18 to TRBJ2-5; 7 nucleotides agree with TRBD1. CDR1 KGHSH and CDR2 LQKENI come from the germline V gene. V lost 1 base to trimming and J lost 1 base; unmatched junction nucleotides: 3. The CDR3 has 15 amino acids. In DNA, the CDR3 is TGTGCCAGCTCACCACAAACAGGGGCCCAAGAGACCCAGTACTTC. This translates into CASSPQTGAQETQYF.

The chain joins TRBV9 to TRBJ2-1; possibly TRBD2 for D (6 bases). Germline V gene data show CDR1 as SGDLS and CDR2 as YYNGEE. This CDR3 is 14 amino acids long. V shed 1 base and J shed 3 bases, with 8 bases lying between them. This chain's CDR3 is CASSVPGDYNEQFF. The CDR3 DNA is TGTGCCAGCAGCGTACCGGGGGACTACAATGAGCAGTTCTTC.

The genes are TRBV5-4 and TRBJ2-5; D gene ambiguous. The V gene's germline CDR1 is SGHNT and CDR2 YYREEE (reference sequence). Trimming stripped 3 bases from V and 5 bases from J, with 11 bases between. The CDR3 is 13 amino acids. The CDR3 nucleotides are TGTGCCAGCAGCTACCCTGAGAGGGAGACCCAGTACTTC. Amino acid sequence: CASSYPERETQYF.

This chain connects TRBV13 to TRBJ1-3, with 8 bases matching TRBD1. The CDR3 consists of 16 residues. Germline V gene lookup returns CDR1 PRHDT and CDR2 FYEKMQ (reference sequence). The junction had 8 bases not matched to a gene; V was cut back by 5 bases and J by 2 bases. The CDR3 loop is CASSLTTTGAGNTIYF. The CDR3 DNA is TGTGCCAGCAGCCTTACGACGACAGGGGCTGGAAACACCATATATTTT.

The chain uses TRBV11-3 and TRBJ1-1, with no clear D. V was shortened by 4 bases and J by 3 bases, with 9 bases between the two germline ends. The CDR3 extends over 13 amino acids. CDR1 SGHNT and CDR2 YENEEA come from the germline V gene. Here the CDR3 reads CASSSEEDTEAFF. The CDR3, as DNA: TGTGCCAGCAGCTCGGAGGAGGACACTGAAGCTTTCTTT.

The genes are TRBV9 and TRBJ2-3, with 8 bases aligning to TRBD2. V dropped 2 bases and J dropped 6; count of bases not matched to a gene: 5. Per germline, CDR1 SGDLS and CDR2 YYNGEE. The CDR3 length is 14 residues. CDR3 protein: CASSVTSGPDTQYF. CDR3 bases: TGTGCCAGCAGCGTTACTAGCGGTCCCGATACGCAGTATTTT.

A word on this clone: Other nucleotide sequences in the sample specify the same CDR3. This chain connects TRBV5-5 to TRBJ1-2; 10 nucleotides match TRBD1. CDR1 is SGHKS, CDR2 YYEKEE, per germline (reference sequence). Unmatched junction bases numbered 4, after V lost 3 bases and J lost 8 bases. The CDR3 has 13 residues. This CDR3 is CASSSRQGAGYTF. The CDR3 bases are TGTGCCAGCAGCTCCAGACAGGGGGCCGGCTACACCTTC.

This clone was seen a handful of times. The chain joins TRBV5-1 to TRBJ2-2; tentative D call: TRBD1 (5 bases). V was clipped by 2 bases and J by 6 bases, with 11 bases between them. The CDR3 extends over 14 amino acids. Looked up from germline, CDR1 is SGHRS and CDR2 is YFSETQ. CDR3 in DNA: TGCGCCAGCAGCTTCGACAGAGGATCCGGGGAGCTGTTTTTT. Translating it yields CASSFDRGSGELFF.

Notes on this clone: Germline is not matched at one junction end, which may reflect a read error. The chain links TRBV11-2 to TRBJ1-1, with D uncertain. Per germline, CDR1 SGHAT and CDR2 FQNNGV. The CDR3 runs to 15 residues. In DNA form, the CDR3 reads TGTGCCAGCAACTTAGGCGCAGAGCTGAACACTGAAGCTTTCTTT. This translates into CASNLGAELNTEAFF.

Details on this clone: The sample carries other DNA sequences with the same CDR3. The chain combines TRBV13 with TRBJ2-7; D is perhaps TRBD1 or TRBD2 (5 bases each). V was cut by 5 bases and J by 7 bases, with 15 bases left in between. The length of the CDR3 is 13 residues. Germline lookup yields CDR1 PRHDT and CDR2 FYEKMQ (reference sequence). The CDR3 DNA sequence: TGTGCCAGCAGCCCGAGGACGAGGGGTGAGCAGTACTTC. Residues: CASSPRTRGEQYF.

This clone has more than one count but fewer than ten. The chain employs TRBV4-2 and TRBJ2-7, with D hard to call. Trimming took off 1 base at V and 5 bases at J, with 6 bases between the two ends. The CDR3 length is 12 residues. The germline V gene has CDR1 LGHNA and CDR2 YNFKEQ. The CDR3 sequence is CASSQVGDEQYF. In DNA form, the CDR3 reads TGTGCCAGCAGCCAAGTTGGCGACGAGCAGTACTTC.

This clone occurred a few times. This sequence joins TRBV5-6 and TRBJ1-1; weak D call: TRBD1 (6 bases). The germline gives CDR1 SGHDT, CDR2 YYEEEE. The CDR3 totals 12 residues. V gave up 1 base and J gave up 11 bases, with 12 bases separating them. The CDR3 protein is CASSLRGGPAFF. The CDR3 DNA reads TGTGCCAGCAGCTTGCGGGGGGGGCCTGCTTTCTTT.

This clone has more than one count but fewer than ten. The chain employs TRBV9 and TRBJ2-5, with D perhaps TRBD2 (5 bases). The length of the CDR3 is 16 residues. Germline-derived CDR1 and CDR2 are SGDLS and YYNGEE. The germline V and J ends were trimmed by 4 bases and 3 bases, with 19 bases remaining between them. This CDR3 reads CASSPSPQEGKETQYF. CDR3 in DNA: TGTGCCAGCAGCCCTAGTCCCCAAGAGGGCAAAGAGACCCAGTACTTC.